The T cell receptor beta chain described here comes from a study of blood T cell repertoires in COVID-19. As for the study in general: Both acute and convalescent COVID-19 samples were obtained from the United States, Italy and Spain. T cells, B-cell-depleted T cells, or PBMCs provided the cDNA or gDNA that served as material.

The CDR3 loop spans 16 amino acids. Authors' processing steps: Nucleated cell number was recorded as an estimate derived from reference gene primer amplification. The assay was immunoSEQ multiplex PCR, and TCRdb's table has in-frame clones only and misses some. The DNA was the basis for D and trimming; V, J and clone size are from that table. The table has over 200,000 clones, about 83% seen once; the top ten hold 6% to 8.5%. The V call is TRBV21-1, the J call TRBJ2-2; TRBD1 is taken as the D call from the table, unchecked against the DNA. TRBV21-1 is a recognized pseudogene. The receptor's source is a woman aged 45-65 years with active or convalescent COVID-19. Sequenced material: peripheral blood. In DNA, the CDR3 is TGTGCCGGACCGACGACAGGGGGGGAGGACACCGGGGAGCTGTTTTTT. Translation gives CAGPTTGGEDTGELFF.